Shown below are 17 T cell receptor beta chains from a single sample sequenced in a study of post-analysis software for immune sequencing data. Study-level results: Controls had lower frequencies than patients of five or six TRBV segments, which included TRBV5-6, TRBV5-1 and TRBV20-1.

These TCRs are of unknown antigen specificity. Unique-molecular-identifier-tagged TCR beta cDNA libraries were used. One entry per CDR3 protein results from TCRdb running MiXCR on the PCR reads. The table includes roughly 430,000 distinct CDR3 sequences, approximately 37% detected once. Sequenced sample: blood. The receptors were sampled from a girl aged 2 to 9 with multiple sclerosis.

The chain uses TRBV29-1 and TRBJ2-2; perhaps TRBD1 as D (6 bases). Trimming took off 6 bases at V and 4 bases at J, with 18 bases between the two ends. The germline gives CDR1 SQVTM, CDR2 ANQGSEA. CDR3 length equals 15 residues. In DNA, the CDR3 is TGCAGCGTGAATCCCAATCTGGGGGCCACCGGGGAGCTGTTTTTT. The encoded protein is CSVNPNLGATGELFF.

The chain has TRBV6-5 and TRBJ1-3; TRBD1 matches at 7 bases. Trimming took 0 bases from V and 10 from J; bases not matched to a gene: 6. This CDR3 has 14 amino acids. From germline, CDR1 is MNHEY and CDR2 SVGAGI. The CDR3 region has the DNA TGTGCCAGCAGTTACTCGTCCCGGGACAGAACCATATATTTT. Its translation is CASSYSSRDRTIYF.

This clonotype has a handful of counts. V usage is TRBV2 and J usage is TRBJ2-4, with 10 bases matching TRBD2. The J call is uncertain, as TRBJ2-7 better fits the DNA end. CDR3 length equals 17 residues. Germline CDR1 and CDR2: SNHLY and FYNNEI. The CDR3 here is CASRRPKGLAATYEQYF. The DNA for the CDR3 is TGTGCCAGCAGACGGCCGAAAGGACTAGCGGCAACCTACGAGCAGTACTTC.

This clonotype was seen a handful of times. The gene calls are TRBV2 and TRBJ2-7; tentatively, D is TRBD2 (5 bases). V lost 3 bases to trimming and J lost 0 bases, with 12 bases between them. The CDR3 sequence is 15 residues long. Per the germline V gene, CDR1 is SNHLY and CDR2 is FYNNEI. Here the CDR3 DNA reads TGTGCCAGCAGTGATGCGAGGGAGATCTCCTACGAGCAGTACTTC. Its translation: CASSDAREISYEQYF. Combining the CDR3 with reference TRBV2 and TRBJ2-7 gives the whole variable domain EPEVTQTPSHQVTQMGQEVILRCVPISNHLYFYWYRQILGQKVEFLVSFYNNEISEKSEIFDDQFSVERPDGSNFTLKIRSTKLEDSAMYFCASSDAREISYEQYFGPGTRLTVT.

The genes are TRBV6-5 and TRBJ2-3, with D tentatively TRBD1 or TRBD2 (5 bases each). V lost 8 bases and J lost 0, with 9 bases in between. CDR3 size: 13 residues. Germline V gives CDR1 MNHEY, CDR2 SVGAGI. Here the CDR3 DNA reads TGTGCCAGCGGGACGCCTAGCACAGATACGCAGTATTTT. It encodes CASGTPSTDTQYF.

CDR3: CATSDPEGLAGVPGELFF. Here the CDR3 DNA reads TGTGCCACCAGTGACCCTGAGGGACTAGCGGGAGTCCCCGGGGAGCTGTTTTTT. V and J are TRBV24-1 and TRBJ2-2; 14 bases are a match to TRBD2. Germline CDR1 and CDR2: KGHDR and SFDVKD. The trim removed 4 bases at V and 6 bases at J, leaving 9 bases unmatched. The CDR3 covers 18 residues.

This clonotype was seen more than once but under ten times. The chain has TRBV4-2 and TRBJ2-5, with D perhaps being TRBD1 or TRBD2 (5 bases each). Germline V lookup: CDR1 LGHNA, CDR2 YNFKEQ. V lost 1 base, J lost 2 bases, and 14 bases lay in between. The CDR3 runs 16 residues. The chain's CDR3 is CASSQVPGTAQETQYF. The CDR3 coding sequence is TGTGCCAGCAGCCAAGTCCCCGGGACGGCACAAGAGACCCAGTACTTC.

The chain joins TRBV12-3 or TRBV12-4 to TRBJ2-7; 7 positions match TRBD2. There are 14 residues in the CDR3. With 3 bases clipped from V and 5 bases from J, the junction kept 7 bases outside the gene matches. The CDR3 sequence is CASSFREGPDEQYF. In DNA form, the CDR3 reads TGTGCCAGCAGTTTTAGGGAGGGCCCCGACGAGCAGTACTTC.

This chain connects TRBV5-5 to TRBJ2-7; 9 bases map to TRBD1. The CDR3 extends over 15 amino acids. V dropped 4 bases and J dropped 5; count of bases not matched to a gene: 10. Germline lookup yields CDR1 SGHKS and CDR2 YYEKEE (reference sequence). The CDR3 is CASSLTMGQGNEQYF. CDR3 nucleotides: TGTGCCAGCAGCCTAACCATGGGACAGGGCAACGAGCAGTACTTC. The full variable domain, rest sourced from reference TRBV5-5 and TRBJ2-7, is DAGVTQSPTHLIKTRGQQVTLRCSPISGHKSVSWYQQVLGQGPQFIFQYYEKEERGRGNFPDRFSARQFPNYSSELNVNALLLGDSALYLCASSLTMGQGNEQYFGPGTRLTVT.

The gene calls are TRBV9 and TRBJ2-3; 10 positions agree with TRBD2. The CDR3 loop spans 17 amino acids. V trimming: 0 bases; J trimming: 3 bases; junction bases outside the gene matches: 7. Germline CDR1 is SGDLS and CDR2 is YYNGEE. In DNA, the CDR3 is TGTGCCAGCAGCGTAGCGTGGCTAGCGGGGGATACAGATACGCAGTATTTT. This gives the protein CASSVAWLAGDTDTQYF.

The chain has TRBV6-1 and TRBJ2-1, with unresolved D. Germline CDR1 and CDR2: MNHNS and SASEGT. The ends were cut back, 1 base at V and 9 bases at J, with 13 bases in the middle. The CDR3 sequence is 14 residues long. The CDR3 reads CASSEVRGFGEQFF. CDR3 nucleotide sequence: TGTGCCAGCAGTGAAGTTCGAGGATTTGGTGAGCAGTTCTTC.

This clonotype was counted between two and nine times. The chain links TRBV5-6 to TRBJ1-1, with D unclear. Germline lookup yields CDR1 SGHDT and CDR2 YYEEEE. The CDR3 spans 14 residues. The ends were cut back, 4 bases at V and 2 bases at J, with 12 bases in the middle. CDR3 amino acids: CASSPAGLNTEAFF. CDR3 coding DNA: TGTGCCAGCAGCCCGGCGGGTCTTAACACTGAAGCTTTCTTT.

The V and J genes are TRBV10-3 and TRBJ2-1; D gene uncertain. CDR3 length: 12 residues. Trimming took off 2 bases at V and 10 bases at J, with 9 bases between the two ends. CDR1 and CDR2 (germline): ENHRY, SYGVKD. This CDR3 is CAISETASEQFF. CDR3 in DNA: TGTGCCATCAGTGAGACGGCCTCCGAGCAGTTCTTC.

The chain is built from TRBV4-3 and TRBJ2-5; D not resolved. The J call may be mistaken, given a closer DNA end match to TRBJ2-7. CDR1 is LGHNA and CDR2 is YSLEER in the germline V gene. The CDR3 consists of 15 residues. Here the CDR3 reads CASNRRALDSYEQYF. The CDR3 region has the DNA TGCGCCAGCAACCGACGGGCCCTCGACTCCTACGAGCAGTACTTC.

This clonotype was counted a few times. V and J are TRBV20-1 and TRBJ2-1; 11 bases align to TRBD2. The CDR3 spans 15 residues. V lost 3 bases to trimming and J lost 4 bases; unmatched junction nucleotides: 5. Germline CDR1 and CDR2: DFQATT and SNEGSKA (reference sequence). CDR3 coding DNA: TGCAGTGCTAGCGGTAGACTAGCGGGGTACAATGAGCAGTTCTTC. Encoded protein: CSASGRLAGYNEQFF.

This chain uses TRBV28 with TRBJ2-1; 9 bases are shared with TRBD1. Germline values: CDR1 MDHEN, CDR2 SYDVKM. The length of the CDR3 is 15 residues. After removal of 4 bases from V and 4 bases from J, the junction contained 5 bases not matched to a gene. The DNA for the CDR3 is TGTGCCAGCAGTTCGGACAGGGGCTGGTACAATGAGCAGTTCTTC. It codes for CASSSDRGWYNEQFF.

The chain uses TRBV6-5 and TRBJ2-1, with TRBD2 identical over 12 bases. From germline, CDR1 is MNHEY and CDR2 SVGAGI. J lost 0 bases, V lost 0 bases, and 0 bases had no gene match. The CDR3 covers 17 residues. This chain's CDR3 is CASSYSGLAGSYNEQFF. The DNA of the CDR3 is TGTGCCAGCAGTTACTCGGGACTAGCGGGCTCCTACAATGAGCAGTTCTTC.